A single sample is the source of the 23 T cell receptor beta chains below, sequenced in a study of human T cells and chemical hapten exposure. Described time point: patch test 1, 2 weeks after DPC sensitization. Treatment noted: therapeutic diphenylcyclopropenone sensitization with weekly scalp DPC. A single record per CDR3 protein comes from TCRdb applying MiXCR to the RACE reads. The sample includes around 120,000 distinct CDR3 sequences, approximately 14% of them seen just once. Sample: whole blood, taken in connection with sensitization to the hapten diphenylcyclopropenone (DPC). These receptors originate from a man between 18 and 29 years old with alopecia areata. Some clones in this sample may be carry-over from other donors' samples.

This clonotype was seen repeatedly, ten times or more. The chain has TRBV12-3 or TRBV12-4 and TRBJ1-1; 8 nucleotides line up with TRBD1. V was pared by 10 bases and J by 5 bases, with 6 bases of the junction left unmatched. This CDR3 is 12 amino acids long. This chain's CDR3 is CAIHRGFTEAFF. The CDR3 bases are TGTGCCATCCACAGGGGGTTTACTGAAGCTTTCTTT.

V and J are TRBV9 and TRBJ2-2, with D possibly being TRBD1 (5 bases). This CDR3 contains 14 residues. Germline lookup yields CDR1 SGDLS and CDR2 YYNGEE. V was trimmed by 4 bases and J by 4 bases, leaving 11 bases between them. The CDR3 DNA reads TGTGCCAGCAGCTTTAGACAGTTCACCGGGGAGCTGTTTTTT. It yields the protein CASSFRQFTGELFF.

This clonotype was seen at least ten times. The chain couples TRBV7-9 to TRBJ2-7; a possible D gene is TRBD1 (5 bases). Between the trimmed V and J ends, which lost 4 bases and 5 bases, there was a span of 12 bases. This CDR3 comprises 13 residues. The germline V gene encodes CDR1 SEHNR and CDR2 FQNEAQ (reference sequence). The CDR3 DNA follows: TGTGCCAGCAGCTCGCAGGGTTCCCACGAGCAGTACGTC. It is translated as CASSSQGSHEQYV.

The rearrangement joins TRBV7-9 to TRBJ2-2; D tentatively reads TRBD1 or TRBD2 (6 bases each). V was pared by 4 bases and J by 8 bases, with 14 bases between. The germline V gene encodes CDR1 SEHNR and CDR2 FQNEAQ (reference sequence). The CDR3 extends over 14 amino acids. The CDR3 DNA follows: TGTGCCAGCAGCTCAACAGGGAGGTCTGGGGAGCTGTTTTTT. This translates into CASSSTGRSGELFF.

The V and J genes are TRBV7-9 and TRBJ2-5; D is perhaps TRBD1 or TRBD2 (5 bases each). Germline V gene data show CDR1 as SEHNR and CDR2 as FQNEAQ (reference sequence). V lost 2 bases and J 4 bases, leaving 11 bases between the germline ends. The CDR3 covers 14 residues. The CDR3 coding sequence is TGTGCCAGCAGCTTAAGGGACCATGTAGAGACCCAGTACTTC. Protein sequence: CASSLRDHVETQYF.

The rearrangement joins TRBV10-3 to TRBJ2-7; the D is unclear. CDR3 size: 13 residues. Germline values: CDR1 ENHRY, CDR2 SYGVKD. The V end was cut by 2 bases, the J end by 5 bases, with 10 bases between. The DNA of the CDR3 is TGTGCCATCAGTGAGAAGGGATCCCACGAGCAGTACTTC. Protein: CAISEKGSHEQYF.

This clonotype has just a few counts. The chain links TRBV2 to TRBJ2-6; D remains ambiguous. The CDR3 covers 15 residues. Germline CDR1 is SNHLY and CDR2 is FYNNEI. V gave up 2 bases and J gave up 3 bases, with 8 bases separating them. CDR3: CASSEQRVGANVLTF. In DNA form, the CDR3 reads TGTGCCAGCAGTGAACAAAGGGTTGGGGCCAACGTCCTGACTTTC.

The chain joins TRBV4-1 to TRBJ2-7, with no clear D. Germline V gene lookup returns CDR1 MGHRA and CDR2 YSYEKL. CDR3 length: 15 amino acids. The V gene lost 1 base and the J gene lost 0 bases, with 10 bases spanning the gap. The CDR3 loop is CASSQVDGSSYEQYF. DNA of the CDR3: TGCGCCAGCAGCCAAGTAGACGGCAGCTCCTACGAGCAGTACTTC.

This clonotype was picked up a small number of times. V gene TRBV2 combines with J gene TRBJ1-2, with D hard to call. The CDR3 has 15 residues. V lost 5 bases, J lost 6 bases, and 19 bases lay in between. In germline, CDR1 is SNHLY, CDR2 FYNNEI. CDR3 coding DNA: TGTGCCAGCAGTTTTGTGGGATCTTCAGCGGATGGCTACACCTTC. This translates into CASSFVGSSADGYTF.

This clonotype was seen a few times. The CDR3 DNA reads as TGTGCCAGCAGCTTAGAACGGTGGCGGGGGAGATCCAATGAGCAGTTCTTC. Protein product: CASSLERWRGRSNEQFF. This rearrangement joins TRBV7-8 to TRBJ2-1; 7 positions agree with TRBD2. Germline V gives CDR1 SGHVS, CDR2 FQNEAQ. The CDR3 covers 17 residues. Trimming cost V 1 base and J 6 bases; bases outside gene matches: 12. The entire variable domain, with the rest obtained from reference TRBV7-8 and TRBJ2-1, is as follows: GAGVSQSPRYKVAKRGQDVALRCDPISGHVSLFWYQQALGQGPEFLTYFQNEAQLDKSGLPSDRFFAERPEGSVSTLKIQRTQQEDSAVYLCASSLERWRGRSNEQFFGPGTRLTVL.

This clonotype was found many times. The V call is TRBV20-1, the J call TRBJ2-3; 12 positions agree with TRBD2. The CDR3 length is 16 residues. V lost 3 bases and J lost 6; bases outside the gene matches: 10. Looked up from germline, CDR1 is DFQATT and CDR2 is SNEGSKA (reference sequence). CDR3 DNA: TGCAGTGCTAGCGCGCTAGCGGGGGGGCCGGGCGATACGCAGTATTTT. The encoded protein is CSASALAGGPGDTQYF.

The chain couples TRBV9 to TRBJ2-5, with D maybe TRBD2 (6 bases). V was pared by 0 bases and J by 5 bases, with 20 bases between. CDR1 is SGDLS and CDR2 is YYNGEE in the germline V gene. This CDR3 contains 17 residues. The CDR3 sequence: CASSVAPRGGAGETQYF. The DNA for the CDR3 is TGTGCCAGCAGCGTAGCTCCCCGTGGAGGGGCAGGGGAGACCCAGTACTTC.

This clonotype showed up just a few times. The chain carries TRBV21-1 and TRBJ2-2; the D segment call TRBD1 is taken from the table without a DNA check. TRBV21-1 is labeled a pseudogene. The CDR3 length is 15 residues. CDR3 DNA: TGTGCCAGCAGCAACTGCGACAGGAACACCGGGGAGCTGTTTTTT. Translating gives CASSNCDRNTGELFF.

This clonotype appeared many times. The gene calls are TRBV9 and TRBJ1-1, with a tentative D call TRBD1 (5 bases). This CDR3 has 16 amino acids. The V end lost 4 bases, the J end lost 4 bases, and 20 bases lay between the germline ends. In germline, CDR1 is SGDLS, CDR2 YYNGEE. For the CDR3, the DNA is TGTGCCAGCAGCCCGGAGGCGGGGGATGGGTCCACTGAAGCTTTCTTT. Translation gives CASSPEAGDGSTEAFF.

This clonotype came up many times. The genes are TRBV18 and TRBJ1-1; D remains ambiguous. This CDR3 contains 14 residues. Germline CDR1 and CDR2: KGHSH and LQKENI. Trimming left V 3 bases short and J 1 base short, with 9 bases between. The CDR3 nucleotides read TGTGCCAGCTCACCTCAGTGGGGGAACACTGAAGCTTTCTTT. Translation: CASSPQWGNTEAFF.

The chain combines TRBV20-1 with TRBJ1-2; D remains ambiguous. This CDR3 spans 14 amino acids. The V and J ends lost 5 bases and 0 bases respectively, with 13 bases between them. CDR1 DFQATT and CDR2 SNEGSKA come from the germline V gene (reference sequence). The CDR3 nucleotides read TGCAGTGCTCTCACAGCCGATCCTAACTATGGCTACACCTTC. This gives the protein CSALTADPNYGYTF.

The V call is TRBV24-1, the J call TRBJ2-3; D gene uncertain. Germline V gene lookup returns CDR1 KGHDR and CDR2 SFDVKD. Deletions cut 2 bases from V and 0 bases from J, with 8 bases between. The CDR3 length is 15 residues. The CDR3 DNA follows: TGTGCCACCAGTGATTCAGAAACTAGCACAGATACGCAGTATTTT. It yields the protein CATSDSETSTDTQYF.

The chain links TRBV29-1 to TRBJ1-1; D gene uncertain. CDR3 length: 12 amino acids. Germline V CDR1 and CDR2: SQVTM, ANQGSEA. V was cut by 7 bases and J by 2 bases, with 11 bases left in between. CDR3 bases: TGCAGCGCCCTACGGACTAACACTGAAGCTTTCTTT. As protein: CSALRTNTEAFF.

This clonotype was counted between two and nine times. The rearrangement joins TRBV12-3 or TRBV12-4 to TRBJ1-1; the D is unclear. CDR3 size: 12 residues. V lost 6 bases, J lost 5 bases, and 10 bases lay in between. The CDR3 here is CASSPTRTEAFF. The CDR3 region has the DNA TGTGCCAGCAGCCCGACGCGGACTGAAGCTTTCTTT.

This clonotype was detected ten times or more. The chain employs TRBV20-1 and TRBJ1-6; 7 bases align to TRBD1. Germline lookup yields CDR1 DFQATT and CDR2 SNEGSKA (reference sequence). The CDR3 is 15 amino acids. Trimming cost V 1 base and J 9 bases; bases outside gene matches: 9. For the CDR3, the DNA is TGCAGTGCTAGAGGCCACCGGGACAGTTCTTCACCCCTCCACTTT. Translation: CSARGHRDSSSPLHF.

This clonotype was found a few times. The chain employs TRBV7-3 and TRBJ2-6; 7 bases map to TRBD1. With V trimmed by 4 bases and J by 2 bases, 5 bases remained unmatched. The CDR3 length is 16 residues. The germline CDR1 and CDR2 sequences are SGHTA and FQGTGA. CDR3 protein: CASSSDRATGANVLTF. The CDR3 nucleotides are TGTGCCAGCAGCTCCGACAGGGCGACTGGGGCCAACGTCCTGACTTTC.

This clonotype has just a few counts. V gene TRBV7-9 combines with J gene TRBJ2-3; D gene unclear. V shed 5 bases and J shed 2 bases, with 17 bases lying between them. The CDR3 has 16 residues. The germline CDR1 and CDR2 sequences are SEHNR and FQNEAQ (reference sequence). The CDR3 sequence: CASSGDLFTVTDTQYF. The DNA of the CDR3 is TGTGCCAGCAGCGGCGACTTATTCACCGTCACAGATACGCAGTATTTT.

This clonotype showed up many times. The CDR3 region has the DNA TGCAGCTCCGAATCCAGGGGGCTGACTGAAGCTTTCTTT. Its translation is CSSESRGLTEAFF. The chain recombines TRBV29-1 with TRBJ1-1; 8 positions agree with TRBD1. V gave up 8 bases and J gave up 5 bases; unmatched junction bases: 10. There are 13 residues in the CDR3. CDR1 and CDR2 (germline): SQVTM, ANQGSEA.